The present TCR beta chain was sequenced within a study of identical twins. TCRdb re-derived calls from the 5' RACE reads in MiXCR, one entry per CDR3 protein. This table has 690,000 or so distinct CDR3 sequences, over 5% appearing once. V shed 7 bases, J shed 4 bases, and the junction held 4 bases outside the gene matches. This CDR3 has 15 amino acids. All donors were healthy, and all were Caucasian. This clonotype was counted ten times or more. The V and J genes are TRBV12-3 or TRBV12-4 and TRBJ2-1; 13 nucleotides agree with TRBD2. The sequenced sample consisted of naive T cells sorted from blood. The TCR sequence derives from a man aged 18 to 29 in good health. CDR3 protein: CASNPGLAGYNEQFF. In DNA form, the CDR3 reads TGTGCCAGCAACCCGGGACTAGCGGGATACAATGAGCAGTTCTTC.